This entry concerns a single T cell receptor beta chain. The CDR3 extends over 16 amino acids. Deletions cut 4 bases from V and 7 bases from J, with 23 bases between. Germline V CDR1 and CDR2: LNHNV, YYDKDF (reference sequence). TCRdb's copy holds only in-frame clones and misses some; the assay was immunoSEQ multiplex PCR. This sample has around 67,000 clones; approximately 91% occur once, and the top ten carry about 3%. The source of the sample is a study of T cells after somatic rescue of genetic block. V and J are TRBV15 and TRBJ2-7, with D tentatively TRBD1 (6 bases). Sequenced sample: peripheral blood mononuclear cells (PBMCs). This receptor was obtained from a man aged 30-40 years. The CDR3 DNA is TGTGCCACCAGCACCCTTAGTTTCCAGGGGCTCGGGGAGCAGTACTTC. Translation gives CATSTLSFQGLGEQYF. Variable domain in full (rest from reference TRBV15 and TRBJ2-7): DAMVIQNPRYQVTQFGKPVTLSCSQTLNHNVMYWYQQKSSQAPKLLFHYYDKDFNNEADTPDNFQSRRPNTSFCFLDIRSPGLGDTAMYLCATSTLSFQGLGEQYFGPGTRLTVT.